The 30 T cell receptor beta chains given below trace back to one sample, sequenced in a study of T cells after yellow fever vaccination. In TCRdb, the 5' RACE reads were re-called with MiXCR into one record per CDR3 protein. This table has hundreds of thousands of distinct CDR3 sequences, 9% to 15% appearing once. The sequencing here drew on PBMCs, taken on the day of the yellow fever booster vaccination. All receptors come from a young man who received the YFV17D yellow fever vaccine.

This clonotype turned up a few times. The chain joins TRBV28 to TRBJ1-2; 7 nucleotides agree with TRBD1. The CDR3 covers 16 residues. J lost 0 bases, V lost 7 bases, and 11 bases had no gene match. Germline V lookup: CDR1 MDHEN, CDR2 SYDVKM. The DNA for the CDR3 is TGTGCCAGCATCGAGGGGGCGCGGGGCTCTAACTATGGCTACACCTTC. Amino acid sequence: CASIEGARGSNYGYTF.

The rearrangement joins TRBV19 to TRBJ2-7; no clear D gene. CDR3 length equals 12 residues. V was cut by 1 base and J by 8 bases, with 9 bases left in between. Looked up from germline, CDR1 is LNHDA and CDR2 is SQIVND (reference sequence). Here the CDR3 reads CASSIGFEKQYF. DNA for the CDR3: TGTGCCAGTAGTATAGGCTTTGAGAAGCAGTACTTC. The complete variable domain, with remaining parts taken from reference TRBV19 and TRBJ2-7, reads DGGITQSPKYLFRKEGQNVTLSCEQNLNHDAMYWYRQDPGQGLRLIYYSQIVNDFQKGDIAEGYSVSREKKESFPLTVTSAQKNPTAFYLCASSIGFEKQYFGPGTRLTVT.

The rearrangement joins TRBV10-3 to TRBJ1-5; D may be TRBD1 (6 bases). The CDR3 has 17 amino acids. Trimming cost V 3 bases and J 4 bases, with 19 bases left between them. Looked up from germline, CDR1 is ENHRY and CDR2 is SYGVKD. The CDR3 DNA reads TGTGCCATCAGTGAATCAGGGGCCCTATCTGCGAATCAGCCCCAGCATTTT. Translation: CAISESGALSANQPQHF.

CDR3 DNA: TGTGCCAGCGGCCCGGGACTGAACACCGGGGAGCTGTTTTTT. It yields the protein CASGPGLNTGELFF. The chain carries TRBV12-3 or TRBV12-4 and TRBJ2-2; the D gene is possibly TRBD2 (6 bases). This CDR3 is built from 14 residues. V lost 8 bases to trimming and J lost 1 base, with 11 bases between them.

This clonotype was recorded at least ten times. The CDR3 protein is CASTLGGELFF. The CDR3 DNA reads as TGTGCCAGCACCTTAGGAGGGGAGCTGTTTTTT. The chain combines TRBV28 with TRBJ2-2, with D uncertain. This CDR3 is built from 11 residues. Trimming pared 7 bases from V and 8 bases from J, leaving 8 bases between. Per germline, CDR1 MDHEN and CDR2 SYDVKM.

The J gene is TRBJ2-1, the V gene TRBV20-1; 7 bases are shared with TRBD2. This CDR3 region has 15 residues. V lost 3 bases to trimming and J lost 6 bases; unmatched junction nucleotides: 11. Per germline, CDR1 DFQATT and CDR2 SNEGSKA (reference sequence). CDR3 in DNA: TGCAGTGCTAGGGCACCCCAACCGGGGGGCAATGAGCAGTTCTTC. Translating gives CSARAPQPGGNEQFF.

The chain joins TRBV20-1 to TRBJ2-3; D is possibly TRBD1 (6 bases). This CDR3 has 16 residues. CDR1 is DFQATT and CDR2 is SNEGSKA in the germline V gene (reference sequence). V dropped 6 bases and J dropped 1 base, with 20 bases sitting between them. CDR3 loop: CSALKGGQLRTDTQYF. CDR3 nucleotide sequence: TGCAGTGCCCTCAAGGGTGGACAGCTGCGCACAGATACGCAGTATTTT.

The CDR3 here is CASSDLHYEQYF. The CDR3 bases are TGTGCCAGCAGTGATCTTCACTACGAGCAGTACTTC. This sequence joins TRBV2 and TRBJ2-7, with D unresolved. The germline CDR1 and CDR2 sequences are SNHLY and FYNNEI. The length of the CDR3 is 12 residues. Trimming removed 3 bases from V and 3 bases from J, with 6 bases in between.

The chain has TRBV27 and TRBJ2-7; D is undetermined. Deletions cut 9 bases from V and 4 bases from J, with 4 bases between. CDR3 length: 9 residues. CDR1 is MNHEY, CDR2 SMNVEV, per germline (reference sequence). CDR3 nucleotides: TGTGCCAGTAAATACGAGCAGTACTTC. Encoded protein: CASKYEQYF.

CDR3 bases: TGCGCCAGCAGCCGGGGACAGGGTAGCGTCGTTGAGCAGTTCTTC. Its translation: CASSRGQGSVVEQFF. The gene calls are TRBV4-1 and TRBJ2-1, with TRBD1 matching over 9 bases. The germline CDR1 and CDR2 sequences are MGHRA and YSYEKL. With 4 bases clipped from V and 9 bases from J, the junction kept 10 bases outside the gene matches. This CDR3 has 15 residues.

This clonotype has a handful of counts. The chain is built from TRBV11-3 and TRBJ1-1, with D uncertain. The length of the CDR3 is 14 residues. The V gene lost 3 bases and the J gene lost 1 base, with 9 bases spanning the gap. Germline assignment: CDR1 SGHNT and CDR2 YENEEA. The CDR3 DNA follows: TGTGCCAGCAGCTTCGAGGGAGGGAACACTGAAGCTTTCTTT. Translated: CASSFEGGNTEAFF.

This clonotype was picked up a small number of times. The rearrangement uses TRBV6-2 or TRBV6-3 and TRBJ2-1, with TRBD2 identical over 7 bases. Germline-derived CDR1 and CDR2 are MNHEY and SVGEGT. The CDR3 loop spans 15 amino acids. V dropped 0 bases and J dropped 10; count of bases not matched to a gene: 9. As DNA, the CDR3 is TGTGCCAGCAGTTACTCTCGGCTAGCGGTCGAGGAGCAGTTCTTC. As protein: CASSYSRLAVEEQFF.

In its sample, this clonotype was seen a few times. The gene calls are TRBV28 and TRBJ2-2, with D possibly TRBD1 on 8 matching bases. The CDR3 extends over 15 amino acids. The V gene lost 2 bases and the J gene lost 10 bases, with 17 bases spanning the gap. Germline V gene sequence: CDR1 MDHEN, CDR2 SYDVKM. CDR3 in DNA: TGTGCCAGCAGTTTAATTCGGACAGGGAGGGAGGAGCTGTTTTTT. Protein product: CASSLIRTGREELFF.

This chain joins TRBV18 and TRBJ1-3; D might be TRBD1 (5 bases). The CDR3 sequence is 16 residues long. Trimming left V 3 bases short and J 0 bases short, with 12 bases between. The V gene's germline CDR1 is KGHSH and CDR2 LQKENI. Here the CDR3 reads CASSPRQKLSGNTIYF. Here the CDR3 DNA reads TGTGCCAGCTCACCTAGACAGAAACTCTCTGGAAACACCATATATTTT.

This clonotype came up a few times. One end of the junction does not line up with germline, which may come from a read error. The chain employs TRBV7-8 and TRBJ2-1; 8 nucleotides align to TRBD2. The CDR3 length is 12 residues. CDR1 and CDR2 (germline): SGHVS, FQNEAQ. The CDR3 here is CASSTGSGSRIF. In DNA, the CDR3 is TGTGCCAGCAGCACGGGCAGCGGGAGCCGGATCTTC.

There are many counts of this clonotype. The chain combines TRBV6-1 with TRBJ1-5; 7 bases fit TRBD1. Unmatched junction bases numbered 6, after V lost 4 bases and J lost 6 bases. The CDR3 loop spans 14 amino acids. Germline CDR1 and CDR2: MNHNS and SASEGT. The CDR3 DNA reads as TGTGCCAGCAGTGTGTCAGGGGGAAGTCAGCCCCAGCATTTT. It encodes CASSVSGGSQPQHF.

This clonotype was seen a few times. J is TRBJ2-7 and V is TRBV7-2; tentatively, D is TRBD1 or TRBD2 (5 bases each). The CDR3 spans 15 residues. From germline, CDR1 is SGHTA and CDR2 FQGNSA. Deletions cut 5 bases from V and 3 bases from J, with 17 bases between. CDR3 residues: CASSPGATADYEQYF. The CDR3 region has the DNA TGTGCCAGCAGCCCCGGGGCTACCGCTGACTACGAGCAGTACTTC.

The chain couples TRBV20-1 to TRBJ2-1, with TRBD1 identical over 7 bases. Trimming removed 3 bases from V and 4 bases from J; junction bases left unmatched: 9. Germline V gives CDR1 DFQATT, CDR2 SNEGSKA (reference sequence). The CDR3 totals 15 residues. The CDR3 is CSASTRDSPYNEQFF. Here the CDR3 DNA reads TGCAGTGCTAGTACCCGGGACAGCCCATACAATGAGCAGTTCTTC.

In its sample, this clonotype was seen a few times. The chain links TRBV29-1 to TRBJ2-5; D unresolved. V shed 7 bases and J shed 5 bases, with 8 bases lying between them. Germline lookup yields CDR1 SQVTM and CDR2 ANQGSEA. This CDR3 contains 10 residues. The CDR3 reads CSGSDETQYF. CDR3 sequence (DNA): TGCAGCGGATCTGACGAGACCCAGTACTTC. The complete variable domain, with remaining parts taken from reference TRBV29-1 and TRBJ2-5, reads SAVISQKPSRDICQRGTSLTIQCQVDSQVTMMFWYRQQPGQSLTLIATANQGSEATYESGFVIDKFPISRPNLTFSTLTVSNMSPEDSSIYLCSGSDETQYFGPGTRLLVL.

Only a few counts were recorded for this clonotype. The chain joins TRBV5-1 to TRBJ2-7; 8 nucleotides line up with TRBD1. V shed 2 bases and J 5 bases; nucleotides not matched to a gene: 6. CDR3 size: 14 residues. Germline V gene data show CDR1 as SGHRS and CDR2 as YFSETQ. In nucleotides, the CDR3 is TGCGCCAGCAGCTTCGGGACAGGTCACCACGAGCAGTACTTC. This codes for CASSFGTGHHEQYF.

V usage is TRBV9 and J usage is TRBJ1-4, with a tentative D call TRBD1 (5 bases). With 4 bases removed from V and 5 bases from J, the gap between germline ends came to 9 bases. Per the germline V gene, CDR1 is SGDLS and CDR2 is YYNGEE. There are 13 residues in the CDR3. CDR3 sequence (DNA): TGTGCCAGCAGCTCGACAGTGAATGAAAAACTGTTTTTT. As protein: CASSSTVNEKLFF.

This clonotype was seen at least ten times. CDR3 bases: TGTGCCAGCAGCTTAGCGCGAAGCGGGAGCTTGACAGATACGCAGTATTTT. Its translation is CASSLARSGSLTDTQYF. This rearrangement joins TRBV7-2 to TRBJ2-3, with 8 bases identical to TRBD2. CDR1 and CDR2 from the germline V gene are SGHTA and FQGNSA. V lost 0 bases and J lost 3; bases outside the gene matches: 8. There are 17 residues in the CDR3.

This clonotype showed up just a few times. The rearrangement uses TRBV9 and TRBJ2-2, with 9 bases identical to TRBD1. The germline V gene has CDR1 SGDLS and CDR2 YYNGEE. The CDR3 sequence is 15 residues long. The J segment lost 5 bases and the V segment lost 3 bases, leaving 5 bases of the junction unmatched. CDR3 residues: CASSADRGGTGELFF. CDR3 DNA: TGTGCCAGCAGCGCCGACAGGGGGGGGACCGGGGAGCTGTTTTTT.

This clonotype was observed a handful of times. J is TRBJ2-2 and V is TRBV11-2; D remains ambiguous. CDR3 length equals 12 residues. The germline gives CDR1 SGHAT, CDR2 FQNNGV. Trimming removed 7 bases from V and 8 bases from J, with 11 bases in between. The DNA of the CDR3 is TGTGCCAGCACCGGCTATTGGGGGGAGCTGTTTTTT. Encoded protein: CASTGYWGELFF.

This clonotype was counted only a few times. The chain uses TRBV6-2 or TRBV6-3 and TRBJ2-1; D is unresolved. Germline-derived CDR1 and CDR2 are MNHEY and SVGEGT. The CDR3 spans 18 residues. V was pared by 4 bases and J by 0 bases, with 19 bases between. The CDR3 DNA is TGTGCCAGCAGTTCCCCACCGTGGCGGAAAAGCTCCTACAATGAGCAGTTCTTC. Translation: CASSSPPWRKSSYNEQFF.

The rearrangement uses TRBV28 and TRBJ1-5; TRBD1 matches 7 bases. The V segment lost 7 bases and the J segment 4 bases; nucleotides outside the gene matches: 7. Germline V gives CDR1 MDHEN, CDR2 SYDVKM. There are 14 residues in the CDR3. CDR3 loop: CASTWGTVNQPQHF. The CDR3 bases are TGTGCCAGCACCTGGGGGACAGTTAATCAGCCCCAGCATTTT. The variable domain in full, with the rest retrieved from reference TRBV28 and TRBJ1-5, is DVKVTQSSRYLVKRTGEKVFLECVQDMDHENMFWYRQDPGLGLRLIYFSYDVKMKEKGDIPEGYSVSREKKERFSLILESASTNQTSMYLCASTWGTVNQPQHFGDGTRLSIL.

This clonotype has a count of ten or more. This sequence joins TRBV4-1 and TRBJ2-7; D uncertain. Germline loops: CDR1 MGHRA, CDR2 YSYEKL. The V gene lost 1 base and the J gene lost 0 bases, with 4 bases spanning the gap. The CDR3 consists of 13 residues. As DNA, the CDR3 is TGCGCCAGCAGCCAAGGGATCTCCTACGAGCAGTACTTC. It codes for CASSQGISYEQYF.

This clonotype has ten or more counts. The chain combines TRBV10-3 with TRBJ2-7; perhaps D is TRBD1 or TRBD2 (6 bases each). V lost 6 bases and J lost 2, with 14 bases in between. The CDR3 is made up of 14 amino acids. Looked up from germline, CDR1 is ENHRY and CDR2 is SYGVKD. CDR3 sequence: CAISSRGLPYEQYF. Written as DNA, the CDR3 is TGTGCCATCAGCTCCAGGGGACTCCCCTACGAGCAGTACTTC.

J is TRBJ1-5 and V is TRBV7-6; D unresolved. The V end lost 5 bases, the J end lost 6 bases, and 11 bases lay between the germline ends. The CDR3 has 13 residues. Germline V gene lookup returns CDR1 SGHVS and CDR2 FNYEAQ. CDR3 sequence reads: CASSPQEGQPQHF. The DNA for the CDR3 is TGTGCCAGCAGCCCCCAGGAGGGTCAGCCCCAGCATTTT.

This clonotype was seen ten or more times. The gene calls are TRBV4-3 and TRBJ2-1; D is ambiguous. Between the trimmed V and J ends, which lost 0 bases and 0 bases, there was a span of 9 bases. The CDR3 has 16 amino acids. Germline assignment: CDR1 LGHNA and CDR2 YSLEER. The CDR3 reads CASSQESVNSYNEQFF. The CDR3, as DNA: TGCGCCAGCAGCCAAGAGTCGGTGAACTCCTACAATGAGCAGTTCTTC.